The 15 T cell receptor beta chains in this list originate from one sample, sequenced in a study of blood T cell repertoires in COVID-19. Measured with immunoSEQ multiplex PCR; TCRdb has only the in-frame clones, and not every one. The sample has tens of thousands of clones; approximately 80% are singletons. Sequencing was done on a sample of peripheral blood. The receptor source for this set is a woman aged 80 or over with active or convalescent COVID-19.

This clone was observed a handful of times. The chain joins TRBV2 to TRBJ1-2, with D unresolved. CDR1 and CDR2 from the germline V gene are SNHLY and FYNNEI. The CDR3 loop spans 13 amino acids. Trimming shortened V by 2 bases and J by 5 bases, and 9 bases separated the two germline ends. The CDR3 DNA is TGTGCCAGCAGTGAACATCGGGATTATGGCTACACCTTC. This translates into CASSEHRDYGYTF.

The CDR3 DNA sequence: TGTGCCAGCACCTCGGGAGTGAACACTGAAGCTTTCTTT. Its protein product is CASTSGVNTEAFF. The chain combines TRBV12-3 or TRBV12-4 with TRBJ1-1; no firm D call. V was shortened by 7 bases and J by 0 bases, with 9 bases between the two germline ends. The CDR3 contains 13 residues.

This clone was recorded once. The chain links TRBV7-8 to TRBJ1-2; D unclear. The CDR3 runs to 13 residues. Germline lookup yields CDR1 SGHVS and CDR2 FQNEAQ. V was trimmed by 5 bases and J by 4 bases, leaving 11 bases between them. DNA of the CDR3: TGTGCCAGCAGCCCAGGACTCGCCTATGGCTACACCTTC. As protein: CASSPGLAYGYTF.

The V call is TRBV28, the J call TRBJ1-5; D is possibly TRBD1 (5 bases). The V end lost 6 bases, the J end lost 7 bases, and 16 bases lay between the germline ends. This CDR3 is 14 amino acids long. In germline, CDR1 is MDHEN, CDR2 SYDVKM. CDR3 sequence (DNA): TGTGCCAGCAGACAGATCACAGGTAACCAGCCCCAGCATTTT. It translates to CASRQITGNQPQHF.

The chain couples TRBV2 to TRBJ1-5; D remains unclear. With 7 bases removed from V and 1 base from J, the gap between germline ends came to 8 bases. There are 13 residues in the CDR3. CDR1 is SNHLY, CDR2 FYNNEI, per germline. CDR3 DNA: TGTGCCAGCACCCGGTCAAGCAATCAGCCCCAGCATTTT. Its protein product is CASTRSSNQPQHF.

The rearrangement uses TRBV6-1 and TRBJ1-4, with 9 bases matching TRBD1. This CDR3 is 16 amino acids long. Germline-derived CDR1 and CDR2 are MNHNS and SASEGT. Trimming cost V 1 base and J 8 bases; bases outside gene matches: 8. For the CDR3, the DNA is TGTGCCAGCAGTGAAGGGTGGGGGACAGGGCCCGAAAAACTGTTTTTT. Amino acid sequence: CASSEGWGTGPEKLFF.

The J gene is TRBJ1-3, the V gene TRBV9, with 7 positions matching TRBD1. This CDR3 spans 16 amino acids. Germline CDR1 is SGDLS and CDR2 is YYNGEE. V trimming: 3 bases; J trimming: 4 bases; junction bases outside the gene matches: 10. CDR3 region: CASSGRTTGSGNTIYF. CDR3 DNA: TGTGCCAGCAGCGGAAGAACGACAGGGTCAGGAAACACCATATATTTT.

This rearrangement joins TRBV29-1 to TRBJ2-1, with 7 bases that match TRBD2. Germline V CDR1 and CDR2: SQVTM, ANQGSEA. Trimming removed 5 bases from V and 4 bases from J; junction bases left unmatched: 8. This CDR3 comprises 14 residues. CDR3 sequence reads: CSVNERGLYNEQFF. For the CDR3, the DNA is TGCAGCGTTAACGAGCGGGGCTTGTACAATGAGCAGTTCTTC.

V and J are TRBV5-1 and TRBJ1-1; D not resolved. There are 14 residues in the CDR3. V was clipped by 2 bases and J by 1 base, with 9 bases between them. Germline CDR1 SGHRS, CDR2 YFSETQ. Here the CDR3 reads CASSLFQSNTEAFF. In DNA, the CDR3 is TGCGCCAGCAGCTTATTTCAATCGAACACTGAAGCTTTCTTT.

This rearrangement joins TRBV2 to TRBJ2-7; TRBD1 matches at 9 bases. Germline assignment: CDR1 SNHLY and CDR2 FYNNEI. The CDR3 spans 14 residues. After removal of 4 bases from V and 6 bases from J, the junction contained 7 bases not matched to a gene. The CDR3 DNA is TGTGCCAGCAGTGCGGACAGGGGAATAGCCGAGCAGTACTTC. Protein: CASSADRGIAEQYF.

The chain joins TRBV12-3 or TRBV12-4 to TRBJ1-4; D is perhaps TRBD1 (6 bases). The CDR3 loop spans 13 amino acids. Trimming cost V 5 bases and J 8 bases, with 12 bases left between them. This CDR3 is CASSPQGSEKLFF. The CDR3 coding sequence is TGTGCCAGCAGTCCTCAGGGGAGCGAAAAACTGTTTTTT.

DNA of the CDR3: TGTGCCACGCAACAGGGCGGGTACACTGAAGCTTTCTTT. Protein product: CATQQGGYTEAFF. The chain uses TRBV6-5 and TRBJ1-1; perhaps TRBD1 as D (6 bases). This CDR3 spans 13 amino acids. The germline V gene encodes CDR1 MNHEY and CDR2 SVGAGI. V dropped 10 bases and J dropped 3 bases, with 15 bases sitting between them.

The chain links TRBV7-3 to TRBJ2-3, with TRBD2 as a possible D gene (6 bases). Germline assignment: CDR1 SGHTA and CDR2 FQGTGA. Trimming removed 9 bases from V and 6 bases from J, with 16 bases in between. The CDR3 spans 13 residues. CDR3 residues: CASSGTSWDTQYF. The CDR3 bases are TGTGCCAGTAGCGGCACCTCTTGGGATACGCAGTATTTT. Complete variable domain (other parts from reference TRBV7-3 and TRBJ2-3): GAGVSQTPSNKVTEKGKYVELRCDPISGHTALYWYRQSLGQGPEFLIYFQGTGAADDSGLPNDRFFAVRPEGSVSTLKIQRTERGDSAVYLCASSGTSWDTQYFGPGTRLTVL.

The chain has TRBV29-1 and TRBJ2-5; 7 bases map to TRBD2. V lost 3 bases and J lost 5; bases outside the gene matches: 3. The CDR3 consists of 12 residues. CDR1 is SQVTM and CDR2 is ANQGSEA in the germline V gene. Here the CDR3 reads CSVEAGEETQYF. The CDR3 DNA reads as TGCAGCGTTGAGGCGGGGGAGGAGACCCAGTACTTC.

The rearrangement links TRBV2 to TRBJ1-2; 7 bases are a match to TRBD1. Germline V lookup: CDR1 SNHLY, CDR2 FYNNEI. The J segment lost 7 bases and the V segment lost 1 base, leaving 6 bases of the junction unmatched. There are 14 residues in the CDR3. The CDR3 DNA follows: TGTGCCAGCAGTGAAGGGCAGGGGGGTCGTGGCTACACCTTC. Translating it yields CASSEGQGGRGYTF.